This T cell receptor (beta chain) was recorded in a study of blood T cells in healthy people across ages. General study points: Among T cells, TCR beta diversity per million cells dropped roughly linearly as age rose. Both naive CD4+ cell counts and diversity were greater in long-lived donors than in aged donors.

The individuals who served as donors were healthy Caucasians living in Russia, aged about 6 to 100. The germline gives CDR1 MGHRA, CDR2 YSYEKL. V lost 1 base and J lost 8, with 11 bases in between. CDR3 length: 14 amino acids. It was with a sample-barcoded 5' primer and a J-beta primer mix that a second PCR of roughly 7 to 12 cycles was run. TCRdb used MiXCR to reprocess the 5' RACE reads, holding one entry per CDR3 protein. The sample has roughly 1.6 million distinct CDR3 sequences; almost 35% are singletons. With respect to this clonotype: The antigen remains undetermined.

The rearrangement uses TRBV4-1 and TRBJ2-2, with D perhaps TRBD1 (6 bases). The source of this sequence is a woman in her 30s in good health. The sample taken for sequencing was blood. The DNA of the CDR3 is TGCGCCAGCAGCCAAGGGACAGTGACGGGGGAGCTGTTTTTT. This encodes CASSQGTVTGELFF.